The 30 T cell receptor beta chains presented below share a single source sample, sequenced in a study of stem cell transplantation in POMP-related autoinflammatory disease. Data came from immunoSEQ multiplex PCR; TCRdb stores just in-frame clones and leaves some out. The sample includes tens of thousands of clones, about nine tenths of them seen just once. The sample consisted of CD4+ T cells from PBMCs, taken after stem cell transplantation. Receptor source: a human patient with POMP-related autoinflammation and immune dysregulation (PRAID). Some of the T cells might come from the graft donor.

This clone was counted a single time. The genes are TRBV7-2 and TRBJ1-1; D might be TRBD1 (5 bases). The CDR3 loop spans 16 amino acids. V dropped 0 bases and J dropped 1 base, with 12 bases sitting between them. Germline V CDR1 and CDR2: SGHTA, FQGNSA. The CDR3 loop reads CASSLAWGFGNTEAFF. As DNA, the CDR3 is TGTGCCAGCAGCTTAGCGTGGGGGTTTGGGAACACTGAAGCTTTCTTT.

The rearrangement joins TRBV5-1 to TRBJ2-3, with D perhaps matching TRBD1 (6 bases). Germline V gene sequence: CDR1 SGHRS, CDR2 YFSETQ. The CDR3 length is 13 residues. Trimming left V 8 bases short and J 5 bases short, with 15 bases between. The CDR3, as DNA: TGCGCCAGTACAGGGCCCACCGAAGATACGCAGTATTTT. The encoded protein is CASTGPTEDTQYF.

The genes are TRBV19 and TRBJ2-3; 7 bases match TRBD2. After removal of 11 bases from V and 4 bases from J, the junction contained 12 bases not matched to a gene. Looked up from germline, CDR1 is LNHDA and CDR2 is SQIVND (reference sequence). CDR3 size: 14 residues. The CDR3 sequence: CAGAGLGLADTQYF. The CDR3 DNA sequence: TGTGCCGGAGCGGGACTGGGGTTGGCAGATACGCAGTATTTT.

This clone was counted once. The genes are TRBV18 and TRBJ2-3; 8 nucleotides agree with TRBD2. This CDR3 region has 14 residues. The junction had 6 bases not matched to a gene; V was cut back by 5 bases and J by 5 bases. From germline, CDR1 is KGHSH and CDR2 LQKENI. The CDR3 DNA follows: TGTGCCAGCTCAGGAGGCCTAGCGGGAGATACGCAGTATTTT. Translation gives CASSGGLAGDTQYF.

CDR3: CASSGQGDNGYTF. CDR3 coding DNA: TGTGCCAGCAGTGGACAGGGGGATAATGGCTACACCTTC. V usage is TRBV28 and J usage is TRBJ1-2; 10 nucleotides match TRBD1. The germline V gene encodes CDR1 MDHEN and CDR2 SYDVKM. This CDR3 has 13 residues. J lost 6 bases, V lost 5 bases, and 3 bases had no gene match.

V and J are TRBV14 and TRBJ2-2, with TRBD1 matching over 7 bases. The V and J ends lost 4 bases and 0 bases, in that order; junction bases with no gene match: 5. This CDR3 spans 16 amino acids. Per germline, CDR1 SGHDN and CDR2 FVKESK. CDR3 sequence (DNA): TGTGCCAGCAGCCCCTGGCAGGGGGCGAACACCGGGGAGCTGTTTTTT. Translation: CASSPWQGANTGELFF.

This clone was seen once. This chain links TRBV7-2 with TRBJ2-5; 10 positions agree with TRBD1. V gave up 4 bases and J gave up 4 bases; unmatched junction bases: 9. Germline CDR1 reads SGHTA; CDR2 reads FQGNSA. The CDR3 loop spans 16 amino acids. The CDR3 here is CASSSKATGGGETQYF. The CDR3 bases are TGTGCCAGCAGCTCAAAGGCGACAGGGGGCGGAGAGACCCAGTACTTC.

V is TRBV10-3 and J is TRBJ1-2; 9 nucleotides align to TRBD1. Germline lookup yields CDR1 ENHRY and CDR2 SYGVKD. The CDR3 length is 11 residues. V was clipped by 9 bases and J by 8 bases; unmatched bases: 4. The CDR3 nucleotides are TGTGCCATGGGACAGGGTGACGGCTACACCTTC. Its translation: CAMGQGDGYTF.

V gene TRBV30 combines with J gene TRBJ1-2, with 7 positions matching TRBD1. Per the germline V gene, CDR1 is GTSNPN and CDR2 is SVGIG (reference sequence). Losses at the gene ends were 4 bases for V and 5 bases for J; bases not matched to a gene: 16. The CDR3 spans 16 residues. CDR3: CAWIPSTTGPRYGYTF. The CDR3 nucleotides are TGTGCCTGGATCCCTTCGACGACAGGGCCCAGATATGGCTACACCTTC.

The chain combines TRBV7-7 with TRBJ2-5, with D perhaps being TRBD1 or TRBD2 (5 bases each). The CDR3 extends over 14 amino acids. The V gene's germline CDR1 is SSHAT and CDR2 FNYEAQ (reference sequence). Between the trimmed V and J ends, which lost 5 bases and 4 bases, there was a span of 14 bases. The CDR3 DNA reads as TGTGCCAGCAGCCCACTCACAGGAGGAGAGACCCAGTACTTC. Its protein is CASSPLTGGETQYF.

V gene TRBV5-1 combines with J gene TRBJ1-2; D not certain. The V gene's germline CDR1 is SGHRS and CDR2 YFSETQ. The CDR3 is 14 residues long. Trimming took 0 bases from V and 6 from J, leaving 12 bases between them. The CDR3 loop is CASSLVEGGDGYTF. The CDR3, as DNA: TGCGCCAGCAGCTTGGTCGAGGGCGGGGATGGCTACACCTTC.

A single count supports this clone. This chain connects TRBV12-3 or TRBV12-4 to TRBJ1-2; no clear D gene. Trimming removed 5 bases from V and 9 bases from J, with 16 bases in between. The CDR3 extends over 13 amino acids. The CDR3 here is CASSPDPGRSYTF. CDR3 nucleotide sequence: TGTGCCAGCAGTCCAGACCCTGGTCGGAGCTACACCTTC.

This clone has a single count. J is TRBJ1-1 and V is TRBV2; no firm D call. The V gene's germline CDR1 is SNHLY and CDR2 FYNNEI. This CDR3 spans 11 amino acids. V lost 7 bases to trimming and J lost 0 bases, with 3 bases between them. The DNA of the CDR3 is TGTGCCAGCAAGATGAACACTGAAGCTTTCTTT. It codes for CASKMNTEAFF.

The J gene is TRBJ1-3, the V gene TRBV5-1; D uncertain. V gave up 1 base and J gave up 2 bases, with 10 bases separating them. Germline CDR1 and CDR2: SGHRS and YFSETQ. The length of the CDR3 is 15 residues. CDR3 DNA: TGCGCCAGCAGCTTGACCGGGGTCACTGGAAACACCATATATTTT. As protein: CASSLTGVTGNTIYF. The variable domain in full, completed from reference TRBV5-1 and TRBJ1-3, reads KAGVTQTPRYLIKTRGQQVTLSCSPISGHRSVSWYQQTPGQGLQFLFEYFSETQRNKGNFPGRFSGRQFSNSRSEMNVSTLELGDSALYLCASSLTGVTGNTIYFGEGSWLTVV.

The genes are TRBV5-4 and TRBJ2-5; perhaps D is TRBD1 or TRBD2 (6 bases each). CDR1 SGHNT and CDR2 YYREEE come from the germline V gene (reference sequence). Deletions cut 1 base from V and 5 bases from J, with 12 bases between. The CDR3 is made up of 14 amino acids. CDR3 sequence: CASSLTGAVETQYF. The DNA of the CDR3 is TGTGCCAGCAGCTTGACGGGGGCGGTTGAGACCCAGTACTTC.

This rearrangement joins TRBV7-9 to TRBJ2-1; D not certain. Per germline, CDR1 SEHNR and CDR2 FQNEAQ (reference sequence). This CDR3 comprises 14 residues. Trimming left V 0 bases short and J 5 bases short, with 8 bases between. DNA for the CDR3: TGTGCCAGCAGCTTAGCGCGCAGAGACAATGAGCAGTTCTTC. Amino acid sequence: CASSLARRDNEQFF.

The sample holds one count of this clone. CDR3 sequence reads: CASSPLGSGNTIYF. The CDR3 DNA is TGCGCCAGCAGCCCCTTGGGGTCTGGAAACACCATATATTTT. The chain uses TRBV5-1 and TRBJ1-3; no clear D. The CDR3 consists of 14 residues. Trimming pared 4 bases from V and 1 base from J, leaving 9 bases between. The germline V gene encodes CDR1 SGHRS and CDR2 YFSETQ.

This chain links TRBV5-1 with TRBJ2-7; 8 bases fit TRBD2. The germline V gene has CDR1 SGHRS and CDR2 YFSETQ. V was pared by 0 bases and J by 6 bases, with 5 bases of the junction left unmatched. The CDR3 extends over 14 amino acids. CDR3 DNA sequence: TGCGCCAGCAGCTTGGCGGTAGCGGGAACCGAGCAGTACTTC. It specifies CASSLAVAGTEQYF. The full variable domain, in which reference TRBV5-1 and TRBJ2-7 provide the parts outside the CDR3, is KAGVTQTPRYLIKTRGQQVTLSCSPISGHRSVSWYQQTPGQGLQFLFEYFSETQRNKGNFPGRFSGRQFSNSRSEMNVSTLELGDSALYLCASSLAVAGTEQYFGPGTRLTVT.

V and J are TRBV6-1 and TRBJ1-5; D ambiguous. There are 15 residues in the CDR3. Trimming left V 0 bases short and J 6 bases short, with 12 bases between. Germline V gene sequence: CDR1 MNHNS, CDR2 SASEGT. The CDR3 here is CASSEAHPKGQPQHF. For the CDR3, the DNA is TGTGCCAGCAGTGAAGCGCACCCGAAGGGTCAGCCCCAGCATTTT.

V is TRBV7-2 and J is TRBJ2-7; D call uncertain. The CDR3 spans 13 residues. Germline CDR1 and CDR2: SGHTA and FQGNSA. The V and J ends lost 1 base and 4 bases respectively, with 8 bases between them. The CDR3 region is CASSLGGPYEQYV. CDR3 in DNA: TGTGCCAGCAGCTTAGGCGGACCTTACGAGCAGTACGTC.

The genes are TRBV6-5 and TRBJ2-5, with 13 bases that match TRBD2. The CDR3 covers 16 residues. Per the germline V gene, CDR1 is MNHEY and CDR2 is SVGAGI. V shed 2 bases, J shed 5 bases, and the junction held 5 bases outside the gene matches. The CDR3 loop reads CASSYGLAGVAETQYF. As DNA, the CDR3 is TGTGCCAGCAGTTACGGACTAGCGGGAGTCGCCGAGACCCAGTACTTC.

This rearrangement joins TRBV5-1 to TRBJ2-1; D is perhaps TRBD1 (6 bases). Germline CDR1 reads SGHRS; CDR2 reads YFSETQ. This CDR3 contains 13 residues. The V end lost 4 bases, the J end lost 6 bases, and 11 bases lay between the germline ends. The CDR3 is CASSVRGSNEQFF. The CDR3 DNA reads as TGCGCCAGCAGCGTCAGGGGTAGCAATGAGCAGTTCTTC.

The rearrangement links TRBV11-3 to TRBJ2-1; D gene unclear. The CDR3 totals 13 residues. Trimming pared 3 bases from V and 10 bases from J, leaving 13 bases between. CDR1 SGHNT and CDR2 YENEEA come from the germline V gene. The CDR3, as DNA: TGTGCCAGCAGCTTTTCCCCCCCTGGGGAGCAGTTCTTC. It yields the protein CASSFSPPGEQFF.

The V call is TRBV4-1, the J call TRBJ1-6; TRBD1 is a possible D gene (6 bases). The germline V gene has CDR1 MGHRA and CDR2 YSYEKL. V gave up 6 bases and J gave up 6 bases, with 21 bases separating them. CDR3 length: 17 residues. This chain's CDR3 is CASSNPPLTGRNSPLHF. The CDR3 nucleotides are TGCGCCAGCAGTAACCCCCCCCTGACAGGCCGTAATTCACCCCTCCACTTT.

This chain uses TRBV6-5 with TRBJ1-6, with unresolved D. The ends were cut back, 6 bases at V and 8 bases at J, with 8 bases in the middle. Germline CDR1 MNHEY, CDR2 SVGAGI. The CDR3 is 12 amino acids. CDR3 coding DNA: TGTGCCAGCAGACAACGGGATTCACCCCTCCACTTT. Translated, it gives CASRQRDSPLHF.

The CDR3 DNA sequence: TGTGCCAGCTCACCAACTAGCGGGGCCTACGAGCAGTACTTC. This translates into CASSPTSGAYEQYF. This chain uses TRBV18 with TRBJ2-7, with 10 bases identical to TRBD2. Germline loops: CDR1 KGHSH, CDR2 LQKENI. The junction had 0 bases not matched to a gene; V was cut back by 2 bases and J by 2 bases. This CDR3 contains 14 residues.

The chain is built from TRBV2 and TRBJ1-5; 8 nucleotides agree with TRBD1. Germline assignment: CDR1 SNHLY and CDR2 FYNNEI. The V gene end was trimmed by 4 bases and the J gene end by 7 bases; junction bases not matched to a gene: 9. The CDR3 loop spans 15 amino acids. CDR3 DNA: TGTGCCAGCAGTGTGGGGACAGGAGCCCGACAGCCCCAGCATTTT. Its protein product is CASSVGTGARQPQHF.

The chain recombines TRBV28 with TRBJ2-1, with TRBD1 identical over 8 bases. Germline values: CDR1 MDHEN, CDR2 SYDVKM. The trim removed 3 bases at V and 6 bases at J, leaving 1 base unmatched. The CDR3 totals 13 residues. CDR3 protein: CASSLTGANEQFF. In nucleotides, the CDR3 is TGTGCCAGCAGTTTGACAGGGGCCAATGAGCAGTTCTTC.

The chain links TRBV3-1 (or the pseudogene TRBV3-2) to TRBJ2-1; possibly TRBD2 for D (6 bases). CDR1 LGHDT and CDR2 YNNKEL come from the germline V gene (reference sequence). CDR3 length: 15 amino acids. V lost 5 bases and J 6 bases, leaving 17 bases between the germline ends. This CDR3 is CASSSTSSDGNEQFF. CDR3 DNA sequence: TGTGCCAGCAGCTCTACTAGCAGCGACGGCAATGAGCAGTTCTTC.

The chain combines TRBV24-1 with TRBJ2-3; weak D call: TRBD2 (6 bases). The germline gives CDR1 KGHDR, CDR2 SFDVKD. The CDR3 length is 12 residues. The CDR3 protein is CVAASATLTQYF. Here the CDR3 DNA reads TGTGTCGCGGCTAGCGCTACTCTTACGCAGTATTTT.